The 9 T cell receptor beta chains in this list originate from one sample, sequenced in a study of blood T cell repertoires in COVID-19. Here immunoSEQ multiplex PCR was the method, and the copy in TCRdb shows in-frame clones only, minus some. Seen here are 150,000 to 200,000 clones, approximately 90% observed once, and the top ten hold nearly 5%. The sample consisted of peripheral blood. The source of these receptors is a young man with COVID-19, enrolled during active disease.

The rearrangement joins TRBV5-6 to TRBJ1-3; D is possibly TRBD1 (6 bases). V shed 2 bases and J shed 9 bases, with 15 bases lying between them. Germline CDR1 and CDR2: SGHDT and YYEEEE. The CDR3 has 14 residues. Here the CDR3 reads CASSFMIGGRTIYF. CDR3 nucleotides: TGTGCCAGCAGCTTTATGATCGGGGGGCGCACCATATATTTT.

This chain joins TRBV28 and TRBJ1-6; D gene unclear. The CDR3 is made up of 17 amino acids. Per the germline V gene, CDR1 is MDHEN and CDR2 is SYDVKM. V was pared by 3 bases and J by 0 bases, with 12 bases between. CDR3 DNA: TGTGCCAGCAGTTTCGTTTCGACTAGCTCCTATAATTCACCCCTCCACTTT. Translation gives CASSFVSTSSYNSPLHF.

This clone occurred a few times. CDR3 protein: CAISPSAGVGQPQHF. Written as DNA, the CDR3 is TGTGCCATCAGTCCCTCAGCAGGGGTAGGGCAGCCCCAGCATTTT. The rearrangement links TRBV10-3 to TRBJ1-5; a weak D match, TRBD1 (6 bases). The CDR3 length is 15 residues. Trimming took off 5 bases at V and 7 bases at J, with 18 bases between the two ends. Germline V lookup: CDR1 ENHRY, CDR2 SYGVKD.

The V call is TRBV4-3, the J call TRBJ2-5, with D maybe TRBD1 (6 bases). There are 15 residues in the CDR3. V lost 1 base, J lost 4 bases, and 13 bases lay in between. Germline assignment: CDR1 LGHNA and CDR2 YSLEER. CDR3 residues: CASSQVGASGETQYF. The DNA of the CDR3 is TGCGCCAGCAGCCAAGTGGGGGCGTCAGGAGAGACCCAGTACTTC.

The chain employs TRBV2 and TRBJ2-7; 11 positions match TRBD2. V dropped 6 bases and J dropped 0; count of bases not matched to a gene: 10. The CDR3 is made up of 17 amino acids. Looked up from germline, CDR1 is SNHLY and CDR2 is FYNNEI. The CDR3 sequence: CASRDRLAGPSSYEQYF. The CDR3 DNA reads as TGTGCCAGCAGGGACCGACTAGCGGGGCCGAGCTCCTACGAGCAGTACTTC.

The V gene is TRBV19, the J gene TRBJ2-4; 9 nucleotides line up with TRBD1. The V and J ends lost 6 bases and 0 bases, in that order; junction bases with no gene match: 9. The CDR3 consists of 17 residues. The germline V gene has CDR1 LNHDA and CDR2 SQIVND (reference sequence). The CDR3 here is CASRPTGGSLAKNIQYF. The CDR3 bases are TGTGCCAGTAGACCTACAGGGGGCTCGCTAGCCAAAAACATTCAGTACTTC.

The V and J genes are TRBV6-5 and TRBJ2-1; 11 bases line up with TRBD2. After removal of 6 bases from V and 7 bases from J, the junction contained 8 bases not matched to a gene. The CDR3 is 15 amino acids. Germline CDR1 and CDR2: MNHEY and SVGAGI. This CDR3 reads CASSSGTSGENEQFF. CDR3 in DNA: TGTGCCAGCAGCTCCGGGACTAGCGGTGAGAATGAGCAGTTCTTC.

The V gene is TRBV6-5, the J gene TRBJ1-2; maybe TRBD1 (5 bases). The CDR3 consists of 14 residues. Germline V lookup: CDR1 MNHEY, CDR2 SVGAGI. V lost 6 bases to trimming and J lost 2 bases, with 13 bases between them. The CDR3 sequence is CASSPRKGNYGYTF. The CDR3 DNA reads TGTGCCAGCAGCCCAAGAAAGGGGAACTATGGCTACACCTTC.

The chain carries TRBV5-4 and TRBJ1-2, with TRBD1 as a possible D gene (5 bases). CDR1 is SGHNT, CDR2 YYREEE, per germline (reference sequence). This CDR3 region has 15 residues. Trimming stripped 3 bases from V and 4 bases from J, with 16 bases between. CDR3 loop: CASSSDGTVGYGYTF. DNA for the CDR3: TGTGCCAGCAGCTCCGACGGGACTGTTGGCTATGGCTACACCTTC.